Each of the 32 T cell receptor beta chains below was sequenced from the same sample in a study of radiotherapy plus CTLA-4 blockade in lung cancer. TCRdb's copy holds only in-frame clones and misses some; the assay was immunoSEQ multiplex PCR. Among just over 60,000 clones listed, approximately 77% were seen once. Sequenced here: peripheral blood, sampled from a patient treated with radiotherapy plus ipilimumab. The receptors were sampled from a human donor with non-small cell lung cancer who had a complete response to radiotherapy plus ipilimumab.

This clone was seen a few times. The CDR3 loop is CASSPSVGPTGGYTF. CDR3 in DNA: TGCGCCAGCAGCCCCTCAGTGGGGCCGACAGGCGGCTACACCTTC. The rearrangement links TRBV5-1 to TRBJ1-2; a possible D gene is TRBD1 (6 bases). This CDR3 is 15 amino acids long. Trimming pared 4 bases from V and 8 bases from J, leaving 21 bases between. Germline assignment: CDR1 SGHRS and CDR2 YFSETQ.

The rearrangement links TRBV23-1 to TRBJ1-2; a weak D match, TRBD1 (5 bases). TRBV23-1 is identified as an open reading frame with a role that is uncertain. Trimming shortened V by 0 bases and J by 14 bases, and 19 bases separated the two germline ends. The CDR3 is 14 residues long. CDR3 region: CASSQSRGSPGATF. The CDR3 DNA follows: TGCGCCAGCAGTCAATCGAGGGGCAGCCCAGGTGCGACCTTC.

The chain uses TRBV30 and TRBJ2-3; TRBD1 might be the D (5 bases). This CDR3 is built from 13 residues. Germline lookup yields CDR1 GTSNPN and CDR2 SVGIG (reference sequence). Trimming took 4 bases from V and 6 from J, leaving 14 bases between them. The CDR3 sequence: CAWNGALRDTQYF. For the CDR3, the DNA is TGTGCCTGGAATGGGGCGCTTAGGGATACGCAGTATTTT.

The chain employs TRBV18 and TRBJ2-5, with TRBD2 matching over 10 bases. Losses at the gene ends were 3 bases for V and 3 bases for J; bases not matched to a gene: 7. The germline CDR1 and CDR2 sequences are KGHSH and LQKENI. The CDR3 has 16 residues. Here the CDR3 DNA reads TGTGCCAGCTCACCGATAGCGGGGGGCCTGGAAGAGACCCAGTACTTC. Its protein product is CASSPIAGGLEETQYF.

The chain carries TRBV7-2 and TRBJ1-5; D is ambiguous. CDR3 length: 12 residues. The V gene's germline CDR1 is SGHTA and CDR2 FQGNSA. The V and J ends lost 2 bases and 6 bases respectively, with 5 bases between them. In DNA form, the CDR3 reads TGTGCCAGCAGCTTACGTGCTCAGCCCCAGCATTTT. Translation: CASSLRAQPQHF.

The chain recombines TRBV29-1 with TRBJ2-3, with TRBD2 identical over 12 bases. The ends lost 4 bases at V and 0 bases at J; junction bases unmatched: 2. Germline values: CDR1 SQVTM, CDR2 ANQGSEA. The CDR3 is 15 residues long. The CDR3 DNA follows: TGCAGCGTTGGGGGGACTAGCGGGAGCACAGATACGCAGTATTTT. Amino acids: CSVGGTSGSTDTQYF.

The chain employs TRBV7-9 and TRBJ1-2, with 7 bases aligning to TRBD1. The CDR3 consists of 14 residues. J gave up 4 bases and V 5 bases, and 7 bases lay outside the gene matches. Germline V gene lookup returns CDR1 SEHNR and CDR2 FQNEAQ (reference sequence). CDR3 sequence reads: CASSPRDRSYGYTF. The CDR3 DNA sequence: TGTGCCAGCAGCCCGAGGGACAGATCCTATGGCTACACCTTC.

The gene calls are TRBV30 and TRBJ1-3; a possible D gene is TRBD1 (5 bases). The CDR3 sequence is 13 residues long. The ends were cut back, 2 bases at V and 4 bases at J, with 9 bases in the middle. The germline V gene encodes CDR1 GTSNPN and CDR2 SVGIG (reference sequence). The CDR3 bases are TGTGCCTGGAGTCCAGGGTTCGGAAACACCATATATTTT. It codes for CAWSPGFGNTIYF.

The V and J genes are TRBV7-9 and TRBJ1-4, with D hard to call. From germline, CDR1 is SEHNR and CDR2 FQNEAQ (reference sequence). The V and J ends lost 3 bases and 5 bases respectively, with 7 bases between them. This CDR3 spans 13 amino acids. CDR3 nucleotides: TGTGCCAGCAGCTTTGAGGAAAATGAAAAACTGTTTTTT. As protein: CASSFEENEKLFF.

The chain links TRBV27 to TRBJ1-2; no reliable D call. The CDR3 runs 13 residues. CDR1 MNHEY and CDR2 SMNVEV come from the germline V gene (reference sequence). V lost 4 bases, J lost 2 bases, and 8 bases lay in between. This CDR3 is CASSYGRNYGYTF. Here the CDR3 DNA reads TGTGCCAGCAGTTATGGACGGAACTATGGCTACACCTTC.

The rearrangement uses TRBV6-5 and TRBJ2-1; 10 bases line up with TRBD2. The CDR3 consists of 16 residues. The V gene's germline CDR1 is MNHEY and CDR2 SVGAGI. With 4 bases clipped from V and 13 bases from J, the junction kept 16 bases outside the gene matches. The CDR3 is CASSSTHTSAGGRQFF. The CDR3 region has the DNA TGTGCCAGCAGTTCCACTCACACTTCAGCGGGAGGGCGACAGTTCTTC.

In its sample, this clone was seen once. The chain uses TRBV18 and TRBJ1-1; 7 bases map to TRBD1. Germline V gene data show CDR1 as KGHSH and CDR2 as LQKENI. V lost 8 bases and J lost 3; bases outside the gene matches: 3. The CDR3 consists of 12 residues. CDR3 DNA sequence: TGTGCCAGCAAGGGGGCGGACACTGAAGCTTTCTTT. Translation gives CASKGADTEAFF.

A few counts support this clone. The chain joins TRBV19 to TRBJ2-2, with a possible D match to TRBD2 (6 bases). V was shortened by 2 bases and J by 4 bases, with 11 bases between the two germline ends. Germline V lookup: CDR1 LNHDA, CDR2 SQIVND (reference sequence). The CDR3 length is 15 residues. CDR3 nucleotide sequence: TGTGCCAGTAGTATACAGGGACTGGGCACCGGGGAGCTGTTTTTT. Residues: CASSIQGLGTGELFF.

This chain connects TRBV6-5 to TRBJ2-1; 12 nucleotides align to TRBD2. The junction had 8 bases not matched to a gene; V was cut back by 5 bases and J by 9 bases. Germline CDR1 is MNHEY and CDR2 is SVGAGI. CDR3 size: 15 residues. CDR3 protein: CASSLAGGLPPEQFF. CDR3 coding DNA: TGTGCCAGCAGTCTAGCGGGGGGGCTCCCCCCTGAGCAGTTCTTC.

The CDR3 is CATSLEQGVNYGYTF. The CDR3 DNA follows: TGTGCCACCTCGCTGGAGCAGGGGGTTAACTATGGCTACACCTTC. The V call is TRBV2, the J call TRBJ1-2; 7 nucleotides agree with TRBD1. The trim removed 10 bases at V and 1 base at J, leaving 12 bases unmatched. CDR3 size: 15 residues. Germline V gene sequence: CDR1 SNHLY, CDR2 FYNNEI.

The chain is built from TRBV4-3 and TRBJ2-2; D possibly uses TRBD1 or TRBD2 (5 bases each). Per the germline V gene, CDR1 is LGHNA and CDR2 is YSLEER. V was shortened by 1 base and J by 7 bases, with 10 bases between the two germline ends. This CDR3 region has 14 residues. CDR3 sequence: CASSQAGRVGELFF. The DNA for the CDR3 is TGCGCCAGCAGCCAAGCAGGGCGGGTCGGGGAGCTGTTTTTT.

Here the CDR3 DNA reads TGTGCCAGCAGTAGGACAGGAGGAAACTATGGCTACACCTTC. Its translation: CASSRTGGNYGYTF. This chain connects TRBV6-6 to TRBJ1-2; the match to TRBD1 covers 7 bases. The germline CDR1 and CDR2 sequences are MNHNY and SVGAGI (reference sequence). The CDR3 runs to 14 residues. Losses at the gene ends were 5 bases for V and 2 bases for J; bases not matched to a gene: 5.

V and J are TRBV6-1 and TRBJ2-5, with 10 bases aligning to TRBD1. The junction had 7 bases not matched to a gene; V was cut back by 7 bases and J by 2 bases. The germline gives CDR1 MNHNS, CDR2 SASEGT. The CDR3 covers 15 residues. CDR3 DNA sequence: TGTGCCAGCAAACCGGGACAGGGGTGGCAAGAGACCCAGTACTTC. Amino acid sequence: CASKPGQGWQETQYF.

J is TRBJ1-5 and V is TRBV7-2; D remains unclear. In germline, CDR1 is SGHTA, CDR2 FQGNSA. The V end was cut by 2 bases, the J end by 3 bases, with 8 bases between. The CDR3 runs 14 residues. CDR3 DNA sequence: TGTGCCAGCAGCTTACGCAGATCCAATCAGCCCCAGCATTTT. Its translation is CASSLRRSNQPQHF. Looking up the rest from reference TRBV7-2 and TRBJ1-5 gives the full variable domain: GAGVSQSPSNKVTEKGKDVELRCDPISGHTALYWYRQSLGQGLEFLIYFQGNSAPDKSGLPSDRFSAERTGGSVSTLTIQRTQQEDSAVYLCASSLRRSNQPQHFGDGTRLSIL.

This sequence joins TRBV7-8 and TRBJ1-1, with a tentative D call TRBD1 (6 bases). This CDR3 spans 13 amino acids. Germline V gene sequence: CDR1 SGHVS, CDR2 FQNEAQ. Trimming took off 8 bases at V and 4 bases at J, with 14 bases between the two ends. CDR3 nucleotides: TGTGCCAGCGGATACAGGGTATCCACTGAAGCTTTCTTT. Its translation is CASGYRVSTEAFF.

This chain uses TRBV20-1 with TRBJ1-4; possible D gene TRBD1, 5 bases. Germline CDR1 and CDR2: DFQATT and SNEGSKA (reference sequence). This CDR3 has 11 amino acids. V was pared by 5 bases and J by 4 bases, with 5 bases between. This chain's CDR3 is CSADSNEKLFF. CDR3 nucleotide sequence: TGCAGTGCTGACAGTAATGAAAAACTGTTTTTT.

This clone was found a few times. This chain connects TRBV11-2 to TRBJ2-1; tentatively, D is TRBD1 or TRBD2 (5 bases each). V gave up 5 bases and J gave up 9 bases, with 20 bases separating them. This CDR3 region has 15 residues. Looked up from germline, CDR1 is SGHAT and CDR2 is FQNNGV. CDR3 nucleotide sequence: TGTGCCAGCAGCCCACGGGACGGCCCCAAGCGTGAGCAGTTCTTC. Its protein product is CASSPRDGPKREQFF.

The V and J genes are TRBV5-1 and TRBJ1-1, with D possibly matching TRBD1 (6 bases). The V and J ends lost 4 bases and 4 bases respectively, with 17 bases between them. The CDR3 is 15 residues long. Looked up from germline, CDR1 is SGHRS and CDR2 is YFSETQ. CDR3 amino acids: CASSLGGRTLTEAFF. The DNA for the CDR3 is TGCGCCAGCAGCCTGGGGGGGCGGACACTCACTGAAGCTTTCTTT.

This rearrangement joins TRBV9 to TRBJ2-3; 7 bases are shared with TRBD1. This CDR3 comprises 18 residues. Germline V gives CDR1 SGDLS, CDR2 YYNGEE. Trimming took 2 bases from V and 0 from J; bases not matched to a gene: 12. The CDR3 sequence: CASSVRDRADTSTDTQYF. CDR3 in DNA: TGTGCCAGCAGCGTCCGGGACAGAGCCGATACTAGCACAGATACGCAGTATTTT.

V and J are TRBV6-6 and TRBJ2-7; no clear D. V dropped 8 bases and J dropped 10 bases, with 15 bases sitting between them. Per the germline V gene, CDR1 is MNHNY and CDR2 is SVGAGI (reference sequence). This CDR3 is 11 amino acids long. CDR3 DNA: TGTGCCAGCGGTTTGGAAGGTGTTCAGTACTTC. This encodes CASGLEGVQYF.

CDR3 in DNA: TGTGCCAGCAGCCGCGGGGGGCCCGAGCAGTTCTTC. Its protein is CASSRGGPEQFF. The chain combines TRBV7-2 with TRBJ2-1; 8 nucleotides align to TRBD2. J gave up 10 bases and V 5 bases, and 4 bases lay outside the gene matches. The CDR3 covers 12 residues. Germline V gene data show CDR1 as SGHTA and CDR2 as FQGNSA.

V gene TRBV19 combines with J gene TRBJ1-1; D is ambiguous. This CDR3 is built from 10 residues. The germline V gene has CDR1 LNHDA and CDR2 SQIVND (reference sequence). The V gene lost 11 bases and the J gene lost 8 bases, with 12 bases spanning the gap. The CDR3 region is CAGLGDEAFF. DNA for the CDR3: TGTGCCGGACTTGGAGACGAAGCTTTCTTT.

V is TRBV30 and J is TRBJ1-2; D is unclear. The CDR3 loop spans 11 amino acids. V was trimmed by 2 bases and J by 5 bases, leaving 6 bases between them. Looked up from germline, CDR1 is GTSNPN and CDR2 is SVGIG (reference sequence). The CDR3 DNA sequence: TGTGCCTGGAGTAACTGGTATGGCTACACCTTC. Protein sequence: CAWSNWYGYTF.

This chain connects TRBV27 to TRBJ2-3; 7 nucleotides match TRBD1. This CDR3 has 19 residues. The junction had 20 bases not matched to a gene; V was cut back by 3 bases and J by 5 bases. Germline values: CDR1 MNHEY, CDR2 SMNVEV (reference sequence). The CDR3 sequence: CASSLFSYRNRDSLDTQYF. The DNA for the CDR3 is TGTGCCAGCAGTTTGTTTTCATACAGGAACCGGGACAGCTTAGATACGCAGTATTTT.

This sequence joins TRBV19 and TRBJ2-1, with 8 bases that match TRBD1. CDR3 size: 13 residues. With 5 bases clipped from V and 8 bases from J, the junction kept 5 bases outside the gene matches. Germline V gene lookup returns CDR1 LNHDA and CDR2 SQIVND (reference sequence). The CDR3 region has the DNA TGTGCCAGTAGTGACAGGGGAGGAGATGAGCAGTTCTTC. Translation: CASSDRGGDEQFF.

The sample holds a few counts of this clone. V gene TRBV18 combines with J gene TRBJ1-2; 7 nucleotides match TRBD1. V dropped 3 bases and J dropped 5; count of bases not matched to a gene: 3. This CDR3 has 13 amino acids. The germline V gene encodes CDR1 KGHSH and CDR2 LQKENI. The CDR3 region has the DNA TGTGCCAGCTCACCCCCACAGGGGTATGGCTACACCTTC. Translation: CASSPPQGYGYTF.

The rearrangement joins TRBV29-1 to TRBJ2-3, with D possibly being TRBD1 (5 bases). Germline V gene data show CDR1 as SQVTM and CDR2 as ANQGSEA. The CDR3 is 14 residues long. The V and J ends lost 6 bases and 0 bases respectively, with 13 bases between them. The CDR3, as DNA: TGCAGCGTCCAGGGAAGCACTAGCACAGATACGCAGTATTTT. Translated: CSVQGSTSTDTQYF.